The clone carrying this T cell receptor beta chain was found once. What it binds is not known. Described time point: late sampling 161 to 241 days after vaccination in a few convalescent patients. The data belong to a study of vaccination and CD4 T cells after COVID-19. Whole-study context: The study sampled a few convalescent patients at day 14 and again at days 161 to 241 post-vaccination.

Each CDR3 protein gets one entry after TCRdb re-called the PCR reads with MiXCR. The repertoire holds about 36,000 distinct CDR3 sequences, with 36% as singletons. Per the germline V gene, CDR1 is MGHRA and CDR2 is YSYEKL. This CDR3 comprises 18 residues. V lost 4 bases to trimming and J lost 0 bases, with 18 bases between them. Overall study findings and caveats: From 21 to 38, the median of SARS-CoV-2-reactive clonotypes rose without reaching significance. Only after vaccination were a median about 87% of convalescents' reactive clones seen.

The sample consisted of CD4+ T cells from blood, taken about 7 months after SARS-CoV-2 vaccination. This receptor was taken from a human donor who had recovered from COVID-19. The chain is built from TRBV4-1 and TRBJ2-2; D not resolved. DNA of the CDR3: TGCGCCAGCAGCCCCTCTAATGGACGCGGTACGAACACCGGGGAGCTGTTTTTT. Translating gives CASSPSNGRGTNTGELFF.